This entry features one T cell receptor (beta chain) sequence. Its specific antigen is unknown. No base-level quality is on record; no much larger clone is a single base apart. The immunoSEQ Assay, a bias-controlled multiplex PCR, was used to amplify TCRbeta CDR3 regions from genomic DNA. On the study's bioinformatics: The number of nucleated cells in each sample was estimated from the amplification of reference gene primers within the assay. To quantify the absolute abundance of each unique TCRbeta CDR3 rearrangement, sequence reads were collapsed and filtered. For each sample, productive Simpson clonality was calculated as the square root of Simpson's diversity index over productive rearrangements. TCRdb holds this immuneACCESS table with in-frame rearrangements only. Some clones are missing; in checked studies, unresolved V genes explain under half, and the rest has no known cause. From that table come the V and J calls and clone size; the DNA was used to work out D and trimming. The sample table holds about 150,000 clones, of which more than 70% were seen once. The leading ten clones occupy roughly 7% of the sample.

The sample originates from a study of blood T cell repertoires in COVID-19 (dated by TCRdb to 2020 to 2022). Describing the broader study: The collaborator samples originated in the United States, Italy and Spain and spanned the acute and convalescent phases of COVID-19. Where HLA class I and class II types were available, the types were taken from metadata supplied by the sample provider, not from assay-based typing. The dataset comprised deeply sampled blood TCRbeta repertoires from subjects exposed to, actively infected with, or recovered from COVID-19. A freely available public database, intended as a resource for researchers studying the immune response to SARS-CoV-2, is where the repertoires were released. Samples came from the ongoing ImmuneRACE study (first 160 participants) plus 1,254 subjects from 6 global collaborators. The material from the prospective study consisted of cDNA or gDNA derived from T cells, B-cell-depleted T cells, or PBMCs. Sample metadata almost always included a de-identified subject ID, COVID-19 status, age in years and sex. General conclusions and limits of the study: How much clinical and demographic metadata was included differed by source and by participant, and the metadata was provided uncurated.

Whole blood was collected in K2EDTA tubes by collaborating institutions according to the institutions' own protocols. For TCRbeta analysis, collaborators shipped samples as frozen whole blood, isolated PBMCs, or DNA extracted from either of those sample types. The CDR3, from cysteine to phenylalanine, totals 13 residues. The retained sequence is limited to the CDR3, 39 bases, with the frame set at the first base. As encoded in the germline V gene, CDR1 is ENHRY while CDR2 is SYGVKD. The V and J ends are trimmed by 3 bases and 6 bases, leaving 9 bases between them. The rearranged segments are TRBV10-3 and TRBJ1-5; the D gene is not confidently resolved. Sequences were obtained from peripheral blood. This TCR came from a man aged 45-65 years with active or convalescent COVID-19. The CDR3 amino acid sequence is: CAISEVPGQPQHF. The DNA sequence is as follows: TGTGCCATCAGTGAAGTGCCAGGTCAGCCCCAGCATTTT.